The 23 T cell receptor beta chains below come from one sample, sequenced in a study of Ad26.COV2.S vaccination and SARS-CoV-2 variants. Treatment given: roughly 18 received Ad26.COV2.S at low or high dose, single or two shots; roughly 5 received placebo; per-sample allocation not given. The investigators took samples on day 63 after the first vaccine or placebo injection. Clones were sequenced by immunoSEQ multiplex PCR, and TCRdb holds only the in-frame ones, with some missing. Among 300,000 to 450,000 clones listed, 70% to 90% were seen once. The sample consisted of peripheral blood, taken in a trial of Ad26.COV2.S vaccine versus placebo. Source of these receptors: a person between 18 and 65 years old who received the Ad26.COV2.S COVID-19 vaccine or a placebo.

This clone was counted once. The chain couples TRBV3-1 (or the pseudogene TRBV3-2) to TRBJ1-2, with D hard to call. The germline CDR1 and CDR2 sequences are LGHDT and YNNKEL (reference sequence). Trimming stripped 0 bases from V and 6 bases from J, with 11 bases between. This CDR3 spans 14 amino acids. The CDR3 sequence: CASSQDNHGNGYTF. The CDR3 DNA reads as TGTGCCAGCAGCCAAGACAACCATGGAAATGGCTACACCTTC.

This clone was recorded only once. The rearrangement links TRBV6-1 to TRBJ2-2, with a possible D match to TRBD1 (6 bases). CDR3 size: 15 residues. Trimming stripped 1 base from V and 5 bases from J, with 11 bases between. CDR1 and CDR2 (germline): MNHNS, SASEGT. The CDR3: CASSEVTGITGELFF. CDR3 nucleotide sequence: TGTGCCAGCAGTGAAGTGACAGGTATAACCGGGGAGCTGTTTTTT.

V is TRBV24-1 and J is TRBJ2-1; D perhaps matches TRBD1 (5 bases). The germline V gene has CDR1 KGHDR and CDR2 SFDVKD. Trimming removed 3 bases at V and 1 base at J, with 18 bases between. This CDR3 has 18 amino acids. CDR3 region: CATSDPLSIQGSYNEQFF. The DNA for the CDR3 is TGTGCCACCAGTGATCCGCTCAGCATCCAGGGATCCTACAATGAGCAGTTCTTC.

The chain couples TRBV11-2 to TRBJ2-1, with TRBD2 matching over 12 bases. The trim removed 3 bases at V and 7 bases at J, leaving 7 bases unmatched. Looked up from germline, CDR1 is SGHAT and CDR2 is FQNNGV. CDR3 size: 16 residues. The DNA of the CDR3 is TGTGCCAGCAGCTTCACTAGCGGGGGGCGAAGGAATGAGCAGTTCTTC. Translating gives CASSFTSGGRRNEQFF.

J is TRBJ1-2 and V is TRBV7-2; D is unresolved. This CDR3 contains 16 residues. Germline-derived CDR1 and CDR2 are SGHTA and FQGNSA. V dropped 1 base and J dropped 5 bases, with 17 bases sitting between them. CDR3 residues: CASSLEVRAGWYGYTF. CDR3 sequence (DNA): TGTGCCAGCAGCTTAGAGGTGCGGGCGGGTTGGTATGGCTACACCTTC. Combining the CDR3 with reference TRBV7-2 and TRBJ1-2 gives the whole variable domain GAGVSQSPSNKVTEKGKDVELRCDPISGHTALYWYRQSLGQGLEFLIYFQGNSAPDKSGLPSDRFSAERTGGSVSTLTIQRTQQEDSAVYLCASSLEVRAGWYGYTFGSGTRLTVV.

The CDR3 bases are TGTGCCAGCAGCCAGGACAGAGCGAACACCGGGGAGCTGTTTTTT. It yields the protein CASSQDRANTGELFF. The chain has TRBV5-4 and TRBJ2-2; D might be TRBD1 (6 bases). CDR1 is SGHNT, CDR2 YYREEE, per germline (reference sequence). CDR3 size: 15 residues. Between the trimmed V and J ends, which lost 4 bases and 0 bases, there was a span of 10 bases.

The V gene is TRBV7-6, the J gene TRBJ2-3; D is perhaps TRBD2 (6 bases). Trimming cost V 5 bases and J 3 bases, with 18 bases left between them. Germline V gene lookup returns CDR1 SGHVS and CDR2 FNYEAQ. The CDR3 has 16 residues. This CDR3 reads CASSLVVEGQTDTQYF. Written as DNA, the CDR3 is TGTGCCAGCAGCCTAGTAGTGGAGGGCCAAACAGATACGCAGTATTTT.

The CDR3 reads CASSLDSVRETQYF. The CDR3 nucleotides read TGTGCCAGCAGCTTGGATTCAGTTCGCGAGACCCAGTACTTC. The gene calls are TRBV5-4 and TRBJ2-5; D is unclear. The V gene's germline CDR1 is SGHNT and CDR2 YYREEE (reference sequence). The V gene lost 0 bases and the J gene lost 5 bases, with 11 bases spanning the gap. This CDR3 comprises 14 residues.

This chain links TRBV2 with TRBJ2-7; TRBD1 agrees at 12 bases. V shed 3 bases, J shed 5 bases, and the junction held 5 bases outside the gene matches. There are 15 residues in the CDR3. Germline loops: CDR1 SNHLY, CDR2 FYNNEI. The CDR3 loop is CASSDGTGGGDEQYF. CDR3 nucleotides: TGTGCCAGCAGTGACGGGACAGGGGGCGGCGACGAGCAGTACTTC. Complete variable domain (other parts from reference TRBV2 and TRBJ2-7): EPEVTQTPSHQVTQMGQEVILRCVPISNHLYFYWYRQILGQKVEFLVSFYNNEISEKSEIFDDQFSVERPDGSNFTLKIRSTKLEDSAMYFCASSDGTGGGDEQYFGPGTRLTVT.

The chain has TRBV4-1 and TRBJ2-7, with 11 bases that match TRBD2. Germline V CDR1 and CDR2: MGHRA, YSYEKL. The trim removed 4 bases at V and 2 bases at J, leaving 4 bases unmatched. The CDR3 extends over 15 amino acids. Here the CDR3 reads CASSREGLAAYEQYF. The CDR3 bases are TGCGCCAGCAGCCGGGAGGGACTAGCGGCCTACGAGCAGTACTTC.

The chain joins TRBV11-2 to TRBJ2-7; 11 nucleotides line up with TRBD1. The CDR3 length is 18 residues. Per germline, CDR1 SGHAT and CDR2 FQNNGV. J gave up 9 bases and V 1 base, and 17 bases lay outside the gene matches. The CDR3 DNA reads as TGTGCCAGCAGCTTAGTTAAATCTTCCAGGGACAGGGGGTTCTGGCAGTACTTC. This sequence encodes CASSLVKSSRDRGFWQYF.

The CDR3 spells CASSLRVATNEKLFF. CDR3 sequence (DNA): TGTGCCAGCAGCTTAAGGGTCGCAACTAATGAAAAACTGTTTTTT. The chain carries TRBV7-2 and TRBJ1-4; D not certain. Trimming removed 2 bases at V and 0 bases at J, with 7 bases between. The CDR3 length is 15 residues. Germline assignment: CDR1 SGHTA and CDR2 FQGNSA.

A few counts support this clone. The rearrangement uses TRBV24-1 and TRBJ2-1; the D is unclear. Germline V CDR1 and CDR2: KGHDR, SFDVKD. The V gene lost 5 bases and the J gene lost 5 bases, with 6 bases spanning the gap. The CDR3 has 12 amino acids. The CDR3 nucleotides are TGTGCCACCAGTGTACGGAACAATGAGCAGTTCTTC. This codes for CATSVRNNEQFF.

The rearrangement uses TRBV7-2 and TRBJ2-7, with TRBD2 matching 8 bases. The CDR3 sequence is 15 residues long. Germline V lookup: CDR1 SGHTA, CDR2 FQGNSA. V lost 5 bases to trimming and J lost 3 bases; unmatched junction nucleotides: 9. The CDR3 protein is CASSPNPGTSYEQYF. CDR3 in DNA: TGTGCCAGCAGCCCTAATCCCGGGACTAGCTACGAGCAGTACTTC.

This clone was seen more than once but under ten times. The chain links TRBV7-6 to TRBJ2-5, with a tentative D call TRBD1 (5 bases). Germline CDR1 SGHVS, CDR2 FNYEAQ. V shed 6 bases and J shed 2 bases, with 7 bases lying between them. This CDR3 comprises 12 residues. The CDR3: CASRGQQETQYF. Here the CDR3 DNA reads TGTGCCAGCAGAGGACAACAAGAGACCCAGTACTTC.

This clone has just one count. This chain uses TRBV27 with TRBJ1-5, with 9 bases identical to TRBD1. This CDR3 is built from 14 residues. V shed 6 bases, J shed 5 bases, and the junction held 5 bases outside the gene matches. Germline CDR1 reads MNHEY; CDR2 reads SMNVEV (reference sequence). As DNA, the CDR3 is TGTGCCAGCAGGGACAGGGGCAGGCATCAGCCCCAGCATTTT. Translating gives CASRDRGRHQPQHF.

The chain has TRBV28 and TRBJ2-5, with 7 nucleotides matching TRBD2. The V segment lost 3 bases and the J segment 5 bases; nucleotides outside the gene matches: 6. The germline V gene encodes CDR1 MDHEN and CDR2 SYDVKM. There are 14 residues in the CDR3. Written as DNA, the CDR3 is TGTGCCAGCAGTTTGGGGGGGAGTAGGGAGACCCAGTACTTC. Amino acid sequence: CASSLGGSRETQYF.

This chain connects TRBV3-1 (or the pseudogene TRBV3-2) to TRBJ1-4; TRBD1 matches 9 bases. Germline V CDR1 and CDR2: LGHDT, YNNKEL (reference sequence). This CDR3 comprises 16 residues. Losses at the gene ends were 4 bases for V and 8 bases for J; bases not matched to a gene: 11. CDR3 amino acids: CASSPRDRVDWEKLFF. CDR3 coding DNA: TGTGCCAGCAGCCCCCGGGACAGGGTGGATTGGGAAAAACTGTTTTTT.

The genes are TRBV6-5 and TRBJ2-1; maybe TRBD2 (6 bases). The CDR3 sequence is 13 residues long. V was pared by 6 bases and J by 10 bases, with 16 bases between. Germline V lookup: CDR1 MNHEY, CDR2 SVGAGI. The CDR3 reads CASRGTDNREQFF. CDR3 nucleotides: TGTGCCAGCAGGGGGACTGACAACCGCGAGCAGTTCTTC.

J is TRBJ1-3 and V is TRBV3-1 (or the pseudogene TRBV3-2); 7 bases line up with TRBD1. The CDR3 contains 14 residues. Germline V gene lookup returns CDR1 LGHDT and CDR2 YNNKEL (reference sequence). Losses at the gene ends were 6 bases for V and 7 bases for J; bases not matched to a gene: 9. The CDR3 here is CASRVETGSNTIYF. The CDR3 nucleotides read TGTGCCAGCAGAGTGGAGACAGGGAGCAACACCATATATTTT.

The chain carries TRBV10-1 and TRBJ2-7; possibly TRBD1 for D (6 bases). The CDR3 sequence is 12 residues long. Per germline, CDR1 WNHNN and CDR2 SYGVQD (reference sequence). With 5 bases removed from V and 5 bases from J, the gap between germline ends came to 10 bases. CDR3 bases: TGCGCCAGCAGTCCACAGGGCCACGAGCAGTACTTC. It is translated as CASSPQGHEQYF.

This sequence joins TRBV3-1 (or the pseudogene TRBV3-2) and TRBJ2-7, with 12 bases lining up with TRBD2. CDR3 length: 17 amino acids. Germline-derived CDR1 and CDR2 are LGHDT and YNNKEL (reference sequence). V trimming: 3 bases; J trimming: 0 bases; junction bases outside the gene matches: 6. This chain's CDR3 is CASSHILAGGYSYEQYF. The CDR3 coding sequence is TGTGCCAGCAGCCATATACTAGCGGGGGGTTACTCCTACGAGCAGTACTTC.

The J gene is TRBJ1-1, the V gene TRBV10-2, with D possibly being TRBD1 (5 bases). Per the germline V gene, CDR1 is WSHSY and CDR2 is SAAADI. V lost 5 bases and J 7 bases, leaving 11 bases between the germline ends. This CDR3 contains 12 residues. The CDR3: CASSFVRGEAFF. The CDR3 DNA follows: TGCGCCAGCAGTTTCGTGAGGGGTGAAGCTTTCTTT.